The 9 T cell receptor beta chains given below trace back to one sample, sequenced in a study of blood T cell repertoires in COVID-19. Clones were read by immunoSEQ multiplex PCR, and TCRdb kept only the in-frame ones, dropping some. The table has over 100,000 clones, around three quarters seen once. The sample consisted of peripheral blood. The receptors come from a man aged 60 to 69 with active or convalescent COVID-19.

This chain joins TRBV9 and TRBJ2-3; 9 bases align to TRBD1. The CDR3 consists of 16 residues. The junction had 8 bases not matched to a gene; V was cut back by 4 bases and J by 2 bases. Per the germline V gene, CDR1 is SGDLS and CDR2 is YYNGEE. The CDR3 nucleotides are TGTGCCAGCAGCCTTGGAGGGACAGGGAACACAGATACGCAGTATTTT. Encoded protein: CASSLGGTGNTDTQYF. Based on the CDR3 plus reference TRBV9 and TRBJ2-3, the full variable domain is DSGVTQTPKHLITATGQRVTLRCSPRSGDLSVYWYQQSLDQGLQFLIQYYNGEERAKGNILERFSAQQFPDLHSELNLSSLELGDSALYFCASSLGGTGNTDTQYFGPGTRLTVL.

The chain carries TRBV6-5 and TRBJ2-2; the match to TRBD1 covers 11 bases. The CDR3 loop spans 15 amino acids. V was clipped by 8 bases and J by 7 bases; unmatched bases: 9. CDR1 and CDR2 from the germline V gene are MNHEY and SVGAGI. The CDR3 reads CASGTGTGGIGELFF. For the CDR3, the DNA is TGTGCCAGCGGAACCGGGACAGGGGGAATCGGGGAGCTGTTTTTT.

J is TRBJ2-1 and V is TRBV27, with 7 bases matching TRBD2. CDR1 and CDR2 (germline): MNHEY, SMNVEV (reference sequence). Trimming removed 6 bases from V and 0 bases from J; junction bases left unmatched: 5. The CDR3 runs 15 residues. The CDR3 DNA sequence: TGTGCCAGCAGCCAAAGCGGGAACTCCTACAATGAGCAGTTCTTC. As protein: CASSQSGNSYNEQFF.

This rearrangement joins TRBV4-2 to TRBJ1-5; D not resolved. The length of the CDR3 is 14 residues. Germline V lookup: CDR1 LGHNA, CDR2 YNFKEQ. V was pared by 0 bases and J by 4 bases, with 7 bases between. The CDR3 DNA reads TGTGCCAGCAGCCAAGATCGCGTTAATCAGCCCCAGCATTTT. It is translated as CASSQDRVNQPQHF.

This clone was seen a few times. This chain joins TRBV2 and TRBJ2-7; TRBD2 agrees at 7 bases. This CDR3 is built from 13 residues. Per the germline V gene, CDR1 is SNHLY and CDR2 is FYNNEI. V shed 5 bases and J 6 bases; nucleotides not matched to a gene: 7. The CDR3 spells CASSPGLVGEQYF. In nucleotides, the CDR3 is TGTGCCAGCAGTCCTGGACTAGTGGGCGAGCAGTACTTC.

This chain joins TRBV28 and TRBJ2-3; the match to TRBD2 covers 9 bases. The CDR3 is made up of 15 amino acids. V shed 3 bases and J 2 bases; nucleotides not matched to a gene: 3. Germline V gene lookup returns CDR1 MDHEN and CDR2 SYDVKM. The CDR3 here is CASSFASGNTDTQYF. As DNA, the CDR3 is TGTGCCAGCAGTTTCGCTAGCGGGAACACAGATACGCAGTATTTT.

In this sample, this clone turned up a few times. The chain links TRBV7-2 to TRBJ2-3; 7 bases line up with TRBD2. In germline, CDR1 is SGHTA, CDR2 FQGNSA. Unmatched junction bases numbered 6, after V lost 4 bases and J lost 2 bases. This CDR3 is 15 amino acids long. The CDR3 here is CASSWGDYYTDTQYF. Here the CDR3 DNA reads TGTGCCAGCAGCTGGGGGGACTATTACACAGATACGCAGTATTTT. The variable domain in full, with the rest retrieved from reference TRBV7-2 and TRBJ2-3, is GAGVSQSPSNKVTEKGKDVELRCDPISGHTALYWYRQSLGQGLEFLIYFQGNSAPDKSGLPSDRFSAERTGGSVSTLTIQRTQQEDSAVYLCASSWGDYYTDTQYFGPGTRLTVL.

This clone is labeled as large (0.1 to 1%). The rearrangement joins TRBV10-3 to TRBJ2-7, with 8 nucleotides matching TRBD2. Per the germline V gene, CDR1 is ENHRY and CDR2 is SYGVKD. Trimming removed 3 bases from V and 3 bases from J; junction bases left unmatched: 7. This CDR3 is built from 15 residues. The CDR3 nucleotides are TGTGCCATCAGTGATTTAGCGGGATCCGACTACGAGCAGTACTTC. This codes for CAISDLAGSDYEQYF.

The rearrangement joins TRBV3-1 (or the pseudogene TRBV3-2) to TRBJ2-1; 9 bases align to TRBD2. J lost 6 bases, V lost 0 bases, and 6 bases had no gene match. Germline V gene sequence: CDR1 LGHDT, CDR2 YNNKEL (reference sequence). This CDR3 spans 16 amino acids. CDR3 DNA sequence: TGTGCCAGCAGCCAAGATCGGGTAGCGGGAGCCAATGAGCAGTTCTTC. Translated: CASSQDRVAGANEQFF.